This T cell receptor beta chain was sequenced for a study of cytomegalovirus exposure and HLA in healthy donors. Study-wide findings and caveats: Sequencing likely caused a cluster of highly shared sequence variants. As a later analysis revealed, most CMV-associated TCR beta chains appeared HLA-restricted.

The sample holds a few counts of this clone. Its antigen is unidentified. Germline CDR1 is SEHNR and CDR2 is FQNEAQ (reference sequence). CDR3 length equals 15 residues. V lost 5 bases and J lost 4, with 16 bases in between. Researchers ran the PCR with 60 Vbeta and 13 Jbeta primers. The table came from immunoSEQ multiplex PCR; TCRdb's copy has only in-frame clones and leaves some out. The repertoire consists of about 140,000 clones, with less than 80% occurring once and the leading ten covering 8.8%. The source is a woman aged 50 to 60 in good health and CMV-seropositive. The chain has TRBV7-9 and TRBJ2-3; D might be TRBD2 (6 bases). Sequences were obtained from PBMCs. CDR3 coding DNA: TGTGCCAGCAGCCCGGGACTCACAAGTTCAGATACGCAGTATTTT. Translation gives CASSPGLTSSDTQYF.